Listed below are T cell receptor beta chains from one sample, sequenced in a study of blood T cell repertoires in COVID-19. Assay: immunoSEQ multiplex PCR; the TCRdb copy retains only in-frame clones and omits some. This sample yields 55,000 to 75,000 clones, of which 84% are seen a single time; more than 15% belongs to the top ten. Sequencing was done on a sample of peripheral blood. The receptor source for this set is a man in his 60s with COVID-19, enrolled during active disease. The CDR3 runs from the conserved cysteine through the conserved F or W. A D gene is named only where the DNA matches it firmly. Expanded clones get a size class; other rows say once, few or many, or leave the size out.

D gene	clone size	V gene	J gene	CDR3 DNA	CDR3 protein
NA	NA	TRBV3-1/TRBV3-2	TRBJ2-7	TGTGCCAGCAGTCCGATTTCGGGGTACGAGCAGTACTTC	CASSPISGYEQYF
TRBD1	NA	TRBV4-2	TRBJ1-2	TGTGCCAGCAGCCAGACCGGGACAGGGCTCGGCTATGGCTACACCTTC	CASSQTGTGLGYGYTF
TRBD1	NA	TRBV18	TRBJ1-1	TGTGCCAGCTCACCACATCCGCCGGACAGGGGCACTGAAGCTTTCTTT	CASSPHPPDRGTEAFF
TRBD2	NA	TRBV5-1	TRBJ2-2	TGCGCCAGCAGCATCCCAGCTAGCGGGGGGAACACCGGGGAGCTGTTTTTT	CASSIPASGGNTGELFF
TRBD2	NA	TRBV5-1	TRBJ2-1	TGCGCCAGCAGCTTGGGATACTCTAGCGGGAGAGTAAGCAATGAGCAGTTCTTC	CASSLGYSSGRVSNEQFF
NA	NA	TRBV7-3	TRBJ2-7	TGTGCCAGCAGCCCATCGAGGGCGGCAGCATACGAGCAGTACTTC	CASSPSRAAAYEQYF
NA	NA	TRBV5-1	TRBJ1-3	TGCGCCAGCAGCGAGGGGGGCAGCGGGACAAACACCATATATTTT	CASSEGGSGTNTIYF
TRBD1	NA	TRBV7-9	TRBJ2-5	TGTGCCAGCAGCTTAGCGACAGGGGGGGAGACCCAGTACTTC	CASSLATGGETQYF
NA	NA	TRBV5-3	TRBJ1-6	TGTGCCAGAAGCTTGGGGGTGAGGTCTTGGAGCTCCTATAATTCACCCCTCCACTTT	CARSLGVRSWSSYNSPLHF
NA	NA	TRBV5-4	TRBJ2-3	TGTGCCAGCAGCTTGGCTTCGGGTGTCCATACCACAGATACGCAGTATTTT	CASSLASGVHTTDTQYF
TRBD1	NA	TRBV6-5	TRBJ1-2	TGTGCCAGCAGTTCGCCCGGCGCAGGGGGTGACTATGGCTACACCTTC	CASSSPGAGGDYGYTF
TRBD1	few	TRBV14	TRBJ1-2	TGTGCCAGCAGCGGATCCCTAACAGGGGTCTATGGCTACACCTTC	CASSGSLTGVYGYTF
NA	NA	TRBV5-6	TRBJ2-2	TGTGCCAGCAGCTTCCTGGGGCGGTCCGGGGAGCTGTTTTTT	CASSFLGRSGELFF
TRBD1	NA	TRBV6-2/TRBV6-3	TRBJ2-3	TGTGCCAGCAGCCCTTCCCGGGACAGTAGCACAGATACGCAGTATTTT	CASSPSRDSSTDTQYF
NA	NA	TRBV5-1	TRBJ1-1	TGCGCCAGCAGCCTGATCCAGGAGGGCACTGAAGCTTTCTTT	CASSLIQEGTEAFF
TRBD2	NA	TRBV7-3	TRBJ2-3	TGTGCCAGCAGGGGCGGGAGGGGTGCAGATACGCAGTATTTT	CASRGGRGADTQYF
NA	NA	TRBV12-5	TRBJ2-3	TGTGCTAGTTTTACCGGGGAGAGCACAGATACGCAGTATTTT	CASFTGESTDTQYF
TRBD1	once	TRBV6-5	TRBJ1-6	TGTGCCAGCAGTCAGACAGGGCTCAATTCACCCCTCCACTTT	CASSQTGLNSPLHF
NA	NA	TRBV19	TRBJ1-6	TGTGCCAGTAGCTCCACAGGGAATAATTCACCCCTCCACTTT	CASSSTGNNSPLHF
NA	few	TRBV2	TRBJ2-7	TGTGCCAGCAGTGAACTTTTTGCCTACGAGCAGTACTTC	CASSELFAYEQYF